This T cell receptor beta chain was profiled in a study of T-cell reconstitution after alpha-beta-depleted transplantation in children. Germline CDR1 and CDR2: DFQATT and SNEGSKA (reference sequence). CDR3 length: 13 residues. V lost 8 bases and J 2 bases, leaving 14 bases between the germline ends. This clonotype was counted many times. The antigen is not known. Study-wide findings and caveats: Once a year had passed after transplant, T-cell counts and diversity came mostly from newly produced T cells.

Molecular barcoding with unique molecular identifiers was used for the TCRbeta library. One entry per CDR3 protein results from TCRdb running MiXCR on the PCR reads. This table holds some 48,000 distinct CDR3 sequences, 5.5% to 7.5% found once. The sequence came from a female patient aged 2-10 years who had a stem cell transplant for aplastic anemia, so the T cells may come from the graft donor. This rearrangement joins TRBV20-1 to TRBJ2-3; D is possibly TRBD1 or TRBD2 (5 bases each). The starting material was PBMCs, mostly from graft donor cells, obtained 60 days after TCRalphabeta/CD19-depleted stem cell transplant. CDR3 nucleotides: TGCAGTTCCCGGGACCCCAACACAGATACGCAGTATTTT. Translating it yields CSSRDPNTDTQYF.